These T cell receptor beta chains were read from a single sample in a study of early T cells in non-severe SARS-CoV-2 infection. TCRdb reanalysed the 5' RACE reads using MiXCR and keeps one entry per CDR3 protein. The profile shows around 62,000 distinct CDR3 sequences, 4.9% of them singletons. Sequenced: whole blood. Every receptor here comes from an adult who was a healthcare worker with PCR-confirmed SARS-CoV-2 infection or an uninfected control (not recorded which). Both conserved end residues are part of each CDR3. D genes are given only for firm matches. Size values are once, few and many counts, or a class for expanded clones, and some rows have none.

d_gene,abundance,j_gene,len,v_gene,CDR3aa,CDR3nt
TRBD2,many,TRBJ2-7,16,TRBV19,CASSITSGSGSYEQYF,TGTGCCAGTAGTATCACTAGCGGGAGCGGCTCCTACGAGCAGTACTTC
.,many,TRBJ2-1,16,TRBV6-5,CASSSTGGGIANEQFF,TGTGCCAGCAGTTCCACGGGGGGCGGGATAGCCAATGAGCAGTTCTTC
TRBD1,many,TRBJ2-6,15,TRBV6-2/TRBV6-3,CASKTGGSGANVLTF,TGTGCCAGCAAGACAGGGGGCTCTGGGGCCAACGTCCTGACTTTC
TRBD2,.,TRBJ2-1,15,TRBV20-1,CSAAPRLAGSNEQFF,TGCAGTGCTGCCCCTCGACTAGCGGGTAGCAATGAGCAGTTCTTC
.,many,TRBJ1-4,13,TRBV4-2,CASSQDDVEKLFF,TGTGCCAGCAGCCAAGATGACGTTGAAAAACTGTTTTTT
TRBD1,many,TRBJ1-1,15,TRBV7-8,CASSPRRDRNTEAFF,TGTGCCAGCAGCCCACGGCGGGACAGGAACACTGAAGCTTTCTTT
.,.,TRBJ1-1,14,TRBV20-1,CSAREGGRSTEAFF,TGCAGTGCTAGAGAGGGTGGTAGGAGCACTGAAGCTTTCTTT
TRBD1,.,TRBJ1-2,16,TRBV7-2,CASSLRTGNQYYGYTF,TGTGCCAGCAGCCTAAGGACAGGGAACCAATACTATGGCTACACCTTC
TRBD2,few,TRBJ2-7,15,TRBV12-3/TRBV12-4,CASSWGGAGWYEQYF,TGTGCCAGCAGTTGGGGAGGGGCAGGGTGGTACGAGCAGTACTTC
TRBD2,many,TRBJ2-3,16,TRBV5-1,CASSLDLAGGQDTQYF,TGCGCCAGCAGCTTGGATCTAGCGGGAGGGCAAGATACGCAGTATTTT
.,.,TRBJ2-5,15,TRBV6-1,CASSEGGGYQETQYF,TGTGCCAGCAGTGAGGGAGGGGGTTACCAAGAGACCCAGTACTTC
.,many,TRBJ1-3,15,TRBV7-3,CASSLIGGAGNTIYF,TGTGCCAGCAGCTTAATTGGCGGGGCTGGAAACACCATATATTTT
.,many,TRBJ2-7,12,TRBV3-1,CASSQGSYEQYF,TGTGCCAGCAGCCAGGGGTCCTACGAGCAGTACTTC
.,many,TRBJ2-2,15,TRBV9,CASSVVSMGTGELFF,TGTGCCAGCAGCGTAGTGTCGATGGGCACCGGGGAGCTGTTTTTT
.,many,TRBJ1-6,15,TRBV5-1,CASRFGVSAESPLHF,TGCGCCAGCAGATTCGGGGTCTCCGCCGAATCACCCCTCCACTTT
.,many,TRBJ2-3,16,TRBV3-1,CASSPNPSTGADTQYF,TGTGCCAGCAGCCCAAACCCGTCTACGGGTGCAGATACGCAGTATTTT
TRBD1,many,TRBJ2-7,13,TRBV7-2,CASSTDRTYEQYF,TGTGCCAGCAGCACGGACAGGACCTACGAGCAGTACTTC
.,.,TRBJ1-2,15,TRBV18,CASSPGKGLDYGYTF,TGTGCCAGCTCACCAGGGAAGGGGCTCGACTATGGCTACACCTTC
.,many,TRBJ1-6,14,TRBV7-8,CASSLARDNSPLHF,TGTGCCAGCAGCTTAGCCAGAGATAATTCACCCCTCCACTTT
.,many,TRBJ2-7,15,TRBV7-2,CASSPPGGGTYEQYF,TGTGCCAGCAGCCCCCCCGGTGGGGGAACCTACGAGCAGTACTTC
TRBD1,many,TRBJ1-5,15,TRBV27,CASSKGTDPSQPQHF,TGTGCCAGCAGTAAAGGGACAGATCCAAGTCAGCCCCAGCATTTT
.,many,TRBJ1-2,12,TRBV2,CASSLERGGYTF,TGTGCCAGCAGCCTCGAGCGAGGAGGCTACACCTTC
.,few,TRBJ2-7,13,TRBV5-4,CASKLQGSYEQYF,TGTGCCAGCAAGTTACAGGGTTCCTACGAGCAGTACTTC
.,many,TRBJ2-2,16,TRBV20-1,CSARAEGREHTGELFF,TGCAGTGCTAGAGCTGAGGGACGAGAACACACCGGGGAGCTGTTTTTT
TRBD1,many,TRBJ1-6,15,TRBV13,CASSPRGQGSSPLHF,TGTGCCAGCAGCCCCCGAGGACAGGGAAGTTCACCCCTCCACTTT
TRBD2,once,TRBJ2-1,12,TRBV29-1,CSVDGRYNEQFF,TGCAGCGTTGACGGGAGGTACAATGAGCAGTTCTTC
.,few,TRBJ2-2,19,TRBV11-2,CASSSLGQARGSNTGELFF,TGTGCCAGCAGCTCATTGGGACAGGCGCGGGGGTCGAACACCGGGGAGCTGTTTTTT
TRBD2,many,TRBJ2-1,16,TRBV11-3,CASSRGLALPYNEQFF,TGTGCCAGCAGCCGGGGACTAGCGTTACCATACAATGAGCAGTTCTTC
TRBD1,.,TRBJ2-7,14,TRBV11-2,CASSARQGTYEQYF,TGTGCCAGCAGCGCAAGACAGGGGACCTACGAGCAGTACTTC
.,many,TRBJ2-3,15,TRBV10-3,CAISESSGGGDTQYF,TGTGCCATCAGTGAGTCCAGCGGAGGGGGAGATACGCAGTATTTT
.,medium-sized,TRBJ2-1,16,TRBV5-4,CASSSLAATGYNEQFF,TGTGCCAGCAGCTCCTTAGCTGCGACGGGATACAATGAGCAGTTCTTC
.,many,TRBJ2-1,20,TRBV29-1,CSVVGLLAARAPSSYNEQFF,TGCAGCGTTGTGGGGCTCCTGGCGGCGAGGGCTCCTTCCTCCTACAATGAGCAGTTCTTC
.,many,TRBJ1-2,11,TRBV30,CAWSGGYGYTF,TGTGCCTGGAGTGGGGGCTATGGCTACACCTTC
TRBD1,few,TRBJ2-1,15,TRBV7-3,CASSLTRDSHNEQFF,TGTGCCAGCAGCTTAACGAGGGACAGCCACAATGAGCAGTTCTTC
TRBD2,many,TRBJ2-3,16,TRBV19,CASRPGTSGETDTQYF,TGTGCCAGTAGACCCGGGACTAGCGGGGAGACAGATACGCAGTATTTT
.,many,TRBJ2-1,13,TRBV5-1,CASSPGGGHEQFF,TGCGCCAGCAGCCCCGGCGGCGGTCATGAGCAGTTCTTC
.,few,TRBJ1-1,15,TRBV7-3,CASSLMPGMWPEAFF,TGTGCCAGCAGCTTAATGCCAGGGATGTGGCCTGAAGCTTTCTTT
.,many,TRBJ2-6,17,TRBV7-9,CASSLAPGFSGANVLTF,TGTGCCAGCAGCTTGGCTCCAGGTTTCTCTGGGGCCAACGTCCTGACTTTC
.,.,TRBJ2-1,15,TRBV7-2,CASSLGWQEYNEQFF,TGTGCCAGCAGCTTAGGGTGGCAGGAGTACAATGAGCAGTTCTTC
TRBD2,many,TRBJ2-3,14,TRBV20-1,CSVPGTSGGDTQYF,TGCAGTGTCCCCGGGACTAGCGGAGGGGATACGCAGTATTTT
.,.,TRBJ2-1,16,TRBV29-1,CSVDPLAGGLLREQFF,TGCAGCGTTGACCCATTAGCAGGAGGGCTTTTGAGGGAGCAGTTCTTC
TRBD2,many,TRBJ2-1,15,TRBV11-2,CASSFGTSSGVEQFF,TGTGCCAGCAGCTTCGGGACTAGCAGCGGAGTTGAGCAGTTCTTC
.,many,TRBJ2-3,13,TRBV6-2/TRBV6-3,CASRGSSTDTQYF,TGTGCCAGCAGGGGGTCTAGCACAGATACGCAGTATTTT
.,.,TRBJ2-7,13,TRBV19,CASSPRLPLEQYF,TGTGCCAGTAGTCCCAGACTACCTCTGGAGCAGTACTTC
.,many,TRBJ2-1,15,TRBV9,CASSLQIAANNEQFF,TGTGCCAGCAGCCTGCAGATAGCGGCCAACAATGAGCAGTTCTTC
.,many,TRBJ2-3,18,TRBV4-2,CASSQDPLGTNYADTQYF,TGTGCCAGCAGCCAAGATCCCCTTGGAACGAATTATGCAGATACGCAGTATTTT
.,.,TRBJ2-2,14,TRBV24-1,CATSETTNTGELFF,TGTGCCACCAGTGAAACGACGAACACCGGGGAGCTGTTTTTT
TRBD2,.,TRBJ2-7,17,TRBV19,CASSLAGGARPSYEQYF,TGTGCCAGTAGTTTAGCGGGGGGTGCCAGACCCTCCTACGAGCAGTACTTC
TRBD2,few,TRBJ2-1,14,TRBV29-1,CSVLERGDVDEQFF,TGCAGCGTTCTTGAGCGGGGAGATGTTGATGAGCAGTTCTTC
TRBD2,few,TRBJ2-1,17,TRBV7-8,CASSLRLASSSYNEQFF,TGTGCCAGCAGCTTGCGACTAGCGTCGAGCTCCTACAATGAGCAGTTCTTC
TRBD2,few,TRBJ2-1,15,TRBV20-1,CSARELVAGNNEQFF,TGCAGTGCTAGAGAATTGGTAGCGGGAAACAATGAGCAGTTCTTC